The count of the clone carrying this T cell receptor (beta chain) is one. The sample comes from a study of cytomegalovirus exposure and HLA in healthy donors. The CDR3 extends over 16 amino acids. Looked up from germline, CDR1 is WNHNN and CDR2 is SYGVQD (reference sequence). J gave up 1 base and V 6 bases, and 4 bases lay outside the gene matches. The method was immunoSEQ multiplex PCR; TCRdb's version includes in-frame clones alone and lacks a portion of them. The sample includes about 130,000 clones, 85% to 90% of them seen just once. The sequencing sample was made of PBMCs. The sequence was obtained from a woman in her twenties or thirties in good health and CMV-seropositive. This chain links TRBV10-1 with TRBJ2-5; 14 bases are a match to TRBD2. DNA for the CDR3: TGCGCCAGCAGCGCAGGGACTAGCGGGGGCCAAGAGACCCAGTACTTC. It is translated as CASSAGTSGGQETQYF.